This section outlines one T cell receptor beta chain sequence together with its context. Its antigen is unknown. Participants comprised healthy donors of bone marrow. The sample belongs to a study of cytomegalovirus exposure and HLA in healthy donors. Findings of the study overall: Reportedly, a later analysis found an Asian-associated ancestry cluster had fewer N-insertions than the approximately 700-donor mean. A likely sequencing artifact accounted for one observed cluster of highly shared sequence variants. It was only CMV serostatus that was available as immune exposure information.

Primers for the PCR totalled 60 Vbeta and 13 Jbeta. Method: immunoSEQ multiplex PCR; TCRdb's copy keeps in-frame clones and lacks some. In the table there are about 150,000 clones, approximately 85% of which are singletons. The germline CDR1 and CDR2 sequences are MDHEN and SYDVKM. The V and J ends lost 4 bases and 5 bases respectively, with 15 bases between them. The CDR3 has 14 residues. This clonotype was obtained from a woman aged 18-29 years in good health and CMV-seronegative. The chain recombines TRBV28 with TRBJ2-7; no definite D call. What was sequenced was PBMCs. The CDR3 DNA reads TGTGCCAGCAGTTCCGGGTCCCTAAAGGACGAGCAGTACTTC. Translation: CASSSGSLKDEQYF.